The sequence of this T cell receptor (beta chain) was determined in a study of shared clonotypes between healthy human individuals. The authors ran the assay at deep level. The protocol was immunoSEQ multiplex PCR, while the TCRdb copy is restricted to in-frame clones and leaves out a portion. Counted here are a few million clones, 90% to 95% occurring once; the ten biggest clones make up 0.11% to 0.15%. The source is a man younger than 35 in good health. The sample comprised naive CD4+ T cells sorted from blood. Subset specified: CD45RA+ positively selected.

CDR3 amino acids: CATSRDLGNNYGYTF. The CDR3, as DNA: TGTGCCACCAGCAGGGATCTTGGGAATAACTATGGCTACACCTTC. The chain joins TRBV15 to TRBJ1-2; D is unclear. Trimming pared 3 bases from V and 1 base from J, leaving 12 bases between. Germline CDR1 LNHNV, CDR2 YYDKDF (reference sequence). CDR3 size: 15 residues.